This TCR beta chain was observed in a study of T cells after yellow fever vaccination. Study-wide context: SMART-Seq v4 Ultra Low Input prepared libraries from low-cell fractions.

Trimming left V 4 bases short and J 5 bases short, with 14 bases between. The germline CDR1 and CDR2 sequences are ENHRY and SYGVKD. This CDR3 contains 14 residues. The study, taken as a whole, reports: Though weaker, the secondary response peaked faster, on day 5 versus 15. Clonotype sharing between CD4 and CD8 compartments was small.

In its sample, this clonotype was seen a few times. Its antigen is currently unknown. Researchers made TCR cDNA using 5'RACE template switching, and this step added a universal primer site and UMIs. Each CDR3 protein is one row after TCRdb ran MiXCR on the 5' RACE reads. The data hold 400,000 or so distinct CDR3 sequences, with about 17% observed a single time. The sample in question was PBMCs, obtained before the yellow fever booster vaccination. The clonotype was recovered from a man aged 18 to 30 who received the YFV17D yellow fever vaccine. The chain uses TRBV10-3 and TRBJ2-5, with TRBD2 as a possible D gene (6 bases). In nucleotides, the CDR3 is TGTGCCATCAGTGTAAATCGGGGGAAGGAGACCCAGTACTTC. It yields the protein CAISVNRGKETQYF.